Given below is one T cell receptor (beta chain) in context. Its antigen remains unidentified. The CDR3 runs 14 residues. CDR1 and CDR2 (germline): MDHEN, SYDVKM. Germline trimming cut 3 bases from V and 4 bases from J; bases unmatched to any gene: 5. The data originate from a study of cytomegalovirus exposure and HLA in healthy donors. Study conclusions and caveats: In the analysis, some V segments, TRBV6-2 and TRBV6-3 included, were excluded as indistinguishable.

PCR was performed using 60 Vbeta and 13 Jbeta primers. The repertoire was sequenced with immunoSEQ multiplex PCR; TCRdb's copy has only in-frame clones and lacks some. This sample has some 220,000 clones; 70% to 85% occur once, and the top ten carry approximately 0.62%. The clonotype comes from a woman aged 40 to 50 in good health and CMV-seronegative. The rearrangement uses TRBV28 and TRBJ1-1, with 7 positions matching TRBD1. Material for sequencing was PBMCs. The CDR3 nucleotides are TGTGCCAGCAGTTTTTCTGCAGGGGGCACTGAAGCTTTCTTT. Protein product: CASSFSAGGTEAFF. The full variable domain, its missing parts supplied by reference TRBV28 and TRBJ1-1, is DVKVTQSSRYLVKRTGEKVFLECVQDMDHENMFWYRQDPGLGLRLIYFSYDVKMKEKGDIPEGYSVSREKKERFSLILESASTNQTSMYLCASSFSAGGTEAFFGQGTRLTVV.